Reported below is one T cell receptor beta chain. The source of the sample is a study of shared clonotypes between healthy human individuals. Profiled with immunoSEQ multiplex PCR; TCRdb holds only in-frame clones, not every one. The table records some 500,000 clones, 96% of them present only once. Germline CDR1 and CDR2: ENHRY and SYGVKD. The V end was cut by 5 bases, the J end by 0 bases, with 8 bases between. This CDR3 comprises 15 residues. Sample: naive CD4+ T cells sorted from blood. The subset is: CD45RA+ positively selected. The TCR originated in a woman under 40 in good health. The chain uses TRBV10-3 and TRBJ2-6; D call uncertain. The CDR3 protein is CAISSTSSGANVLTF. As DNA, the CDR3 is TGTGCCATCAGTTCGACATCCTCTGGGGCCAACGTCCTGACTTTC.